A selection of T cell receptor beta chains follows, all from one sample in a study of beta chain features in type 1 diabetes. The repertoire was sequenced with immunoSEQ multiplex PCR; TCRdb's copy has only in-frame clones and lacks some. The data hold 150,000 to 200,000 clones, with about 9.1% observed a single time. Sequencing was carried out using central memory CD4+ T cells from blood. These receptors came from a woman under 30 in good health. CDR3s include the opening cysteine and the closing phenylalanine or tryptophan. D genes are given only for firm matches. Clone size is stated in some rows and not others, as once, few, many or a class when expanded.

CDR3: CASSENGGTSTDTQYF; DNA: TGTGCCAGCAGTGAAAACGGGGGGACTAGCACAGATACGCAGTATTTT; J: TRBJ2-3; V: TRBV2; D: TRBD2; size: few
CDR3: CASTRLALLNEQFF; DNA: TGTGCCAGCACTAGACTAGCGCTTCTCAATGAGCAGTTCTTC; J: TRBJ2-1; V: TRBV28; D: TRBD2; size: many
CDR3: CASSPPLDRYQETQYF; DNA: TGTGCCAGCTCACCACCCCTCGACAGGTACCAAGAGACCCAGTACTTC; J: TRBJ2-5; V: TRBV18; D: .; size: many
CDR3: CASSSRTGHYGYTF; DNA: TGTGCCAGCAGCTCCAGGACAGGGCACTATGGCTACACCTTC; J: TRBJ1-2; V: TRBV7-2; D: TRBD1; size: .
CDR3: CASSQGRTLDTQYF; DNA: TGCGCCAGCAGCCAGGGTAGGACTTTAGATACGCAGTATTTT; J: TRBJ2-3; V: TRBV4-1; D: .; size: few
CDR3: CASSEGTSGSTGELFF; DNA: TGTGCCAGCAGCGAAGGGACTAGCGGGAGTACCGGGGAGCTGTTTTTT; J: TRBJ2-2; V: TRBV11-2; D: TRBD2; size: .
CDR3: CASSLDGGDTDTQYF; DNA: TGCGCCAGCAGCTTGGACGGGGGGGACACAGATACGCAGTATTTT; J: TRBJ2-3; V: TRBV5-1; D: TRBD2; size: few
CDR3: CASSPPLTGGVRSPLHF; DNA: TGTGCCAGCTCACCACCTTTAACAGGGGGCGTTCGATCACCCCTCCACTTT; J: TRBJ1-6; V: TRBV18; D: TRBD1; size: .
CDR3: CASSLANSGNNEQFF; DNA: TGTGCCAGCAGCTTAGCAAATAGCGGAAACAATGAGCAGTTCTTC; J: TRBJ2-1; V: TRBV11-2; D: .; size: few
CDR3: CASSSSQVYEKLFF; DNA: TGTGCCAGCAGTTCCAGTCAGGTTTATGAAAAACTGTTTTTT; J: TRBJ1-4; V: TRBV6-5; D: .; size: few
CDR3: CASSYAAGATDTQYF; DNA: TGTGCCAGCAGTTACGCGGCAGGGGCCACAGATACGCAGTATTTT; J: TRBJ2-3; V: TRBV6-5; D: .; size: few
CDR3: CASSLGATSNYNEQFF; DNA: TGCGCCAGCAGCTTGGGAGCGACTAGCAATTACAATGAGCAGTTCTTC; J: TRBJ2-1; V: TRBV5-1; D: TRBD2; size: few
CDR3: CASSPGYREGRTVLTEAFF; DNA: TGTGCCAGCAGCCCTGGATACAGGGAGGGGAGGACGGTCCTCACTGAAGCTTTCTTT; J: TRBJ1-1; V: TRBV7-2; D: .; size: .
CDR3: CASSFRSGGTNYGYTF; DNA: TGTGCCAGCAGCTTCCGGTCCGGCGGTACTAACTATGGCTACACCTTC; J: TRBJ1-2; V: TRBV5-6; D: .; size: few
CDR3: CASQQGSGEAFF; DNA: TGTGCCAGCCAACAGGGGAGTGGTGAAGCTTTCTTT; J: TRBJ1-1; V: TRBV25-1; D: TRBD1; size: .
CDR3: CASSPPGQAGAGYGYTF; DNA: TGTGCCAGCAGCCCGCCCGGACAGGCCGGGGCGGGTTATGGCTACACCTTC; J: TRBJ1-2; V: TRBV7-2; D: TRBD1; size: .
CDR3: CASSQTGGHEQYF; DNA: TGTGCCAGCAGCCAGACAGGGGGACACGAGCAGTACTTC; J: TRBJ2-7; V: TRBV2; D: TRBD1; size: .
CDR3: CSVVGQGAGGYTF; DNA: TGCAGCGTTGTCGGACAGGGGGCAGGTGGCTACACCTTC; J: TRBJ1-2; V: TRBV29-1; D: TRBD1; size: few
CDR3: CASSGTGGGTEAFF; DNA: TGCGCCAGCAGCGGAACAGGGGGTGGCACTGAAGCTTTCTTT; J: TRBJ1-1; V: TRBV5-1; D: TRBD1; size: .
CDR3: CASSLGTSGGLQQYF; DNA: TGTGCCAGCAGCCTGGGGACTAGCGGGGGCCTACAGCAGTACTTC; J: TRBJ2-7; V: TRBV14; D: TRBD2; size: many
CDR3: CASSEWDREETQYF; DNA: TGTGCCAGCAGTGAATGGGACAGGGAAGAGACCCAGTACTTC; J: TRBJ2-5; V: TRBV6-1; D: TRBD1; size: few
CDR3: CASIAESSYEQYF; DNA: TGTGCCAGCATAGCGGAGAGCTCCTACGAGCAGTACTTC; J: TRBJ2-7; V: TRBV2; D: .; size: .
CDR3: CASSHQDGGNYGYTF; DNA: TGTGCCAGCAGCCACCAGGACGGGGGGAACTATGGCTACACCTTC; J: TRBJ1-2; V: TRBV4-2; D: .; size: .
CDR3: CSVERQGEEKLFF; DNA: TGCAGCGTTGAGAGACAGGGGGAGGAAAAACTGTTTTTT; J: TRBJ1-4; V: TRBV29-1; D: TRBD1; size: .